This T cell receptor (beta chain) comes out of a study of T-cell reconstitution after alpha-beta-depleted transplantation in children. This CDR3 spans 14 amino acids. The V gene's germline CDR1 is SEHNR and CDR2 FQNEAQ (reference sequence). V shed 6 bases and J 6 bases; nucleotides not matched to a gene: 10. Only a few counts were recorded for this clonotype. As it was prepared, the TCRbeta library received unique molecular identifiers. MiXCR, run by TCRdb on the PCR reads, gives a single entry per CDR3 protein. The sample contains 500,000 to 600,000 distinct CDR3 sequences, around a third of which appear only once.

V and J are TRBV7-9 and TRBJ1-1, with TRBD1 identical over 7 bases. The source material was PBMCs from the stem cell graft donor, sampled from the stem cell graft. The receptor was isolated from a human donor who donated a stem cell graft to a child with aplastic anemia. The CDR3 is CASSPPTGRAEAFF. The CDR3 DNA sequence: TGTGCCAGCAGTCCACCGACAGGGAGGGCTGAAGCTTTCTTT.